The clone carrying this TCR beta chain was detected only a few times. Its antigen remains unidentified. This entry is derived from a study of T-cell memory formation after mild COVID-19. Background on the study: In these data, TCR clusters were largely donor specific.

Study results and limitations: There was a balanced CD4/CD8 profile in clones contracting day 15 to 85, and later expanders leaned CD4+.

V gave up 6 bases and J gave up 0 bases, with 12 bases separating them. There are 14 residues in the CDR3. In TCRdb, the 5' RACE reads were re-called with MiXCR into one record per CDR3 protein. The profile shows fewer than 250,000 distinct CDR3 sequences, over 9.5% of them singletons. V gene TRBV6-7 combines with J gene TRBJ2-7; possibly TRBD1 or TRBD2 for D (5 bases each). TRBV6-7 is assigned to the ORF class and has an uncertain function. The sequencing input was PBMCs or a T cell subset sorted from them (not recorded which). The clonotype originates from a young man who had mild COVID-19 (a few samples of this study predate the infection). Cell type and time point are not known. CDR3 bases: TGTGCCAGCAGACCGGGACGGGGCTCCTACGAGCAGTACTTC. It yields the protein CASRPGRGSYEQYF.